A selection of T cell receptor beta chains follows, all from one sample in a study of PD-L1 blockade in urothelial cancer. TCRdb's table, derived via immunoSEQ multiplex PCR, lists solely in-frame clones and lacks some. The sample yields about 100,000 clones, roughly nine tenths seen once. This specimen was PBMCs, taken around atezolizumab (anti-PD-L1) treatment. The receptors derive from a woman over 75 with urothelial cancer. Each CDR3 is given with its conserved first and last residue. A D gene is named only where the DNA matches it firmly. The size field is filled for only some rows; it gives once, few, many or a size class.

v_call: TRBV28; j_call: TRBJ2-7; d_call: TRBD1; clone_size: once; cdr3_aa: CASRTGGSYEQYF; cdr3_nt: TGTGCCAGCAGAACAGGGGGCTCCTACGAGCAGTACTTC
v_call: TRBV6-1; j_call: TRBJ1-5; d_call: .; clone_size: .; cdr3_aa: CASSEYRNNQPQHF; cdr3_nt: TGTGCCAGCAGTGAATACAGGAATAATCAGCCCCAGCATTTT
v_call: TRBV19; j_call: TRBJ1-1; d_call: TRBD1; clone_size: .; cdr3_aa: CASSSAGTGNTEAFF; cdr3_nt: TGTGCCAGTAGTTCAGCCGGGACAGGGAACACTGAAGCTTTCTTT
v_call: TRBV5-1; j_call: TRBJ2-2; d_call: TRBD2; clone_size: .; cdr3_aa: CASSPRLAGGKTNTGELFF; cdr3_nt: TGCGCCAGCAGCCCTCGACTAGCGGGAGGGAAGACGAACACCGGGGAGCTGTTTTTT
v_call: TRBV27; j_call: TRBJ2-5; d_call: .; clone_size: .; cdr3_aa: CASRRDKKETQYF; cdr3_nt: TGTGCCAGCAGACGGGACAAGAAAGAGACCCAGTACTTC
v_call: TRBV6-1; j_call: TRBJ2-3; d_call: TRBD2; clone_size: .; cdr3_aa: CASSVSFGAGGRDTQYF; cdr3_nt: TGTGCCAGCAGTGTGAGTTTCGGAGCGGGAGGTCGGGATACGCAGTATTTT
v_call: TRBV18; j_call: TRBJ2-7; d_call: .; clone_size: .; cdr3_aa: CASSFMGPTRTSYEQYF; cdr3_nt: TGTGCCAGCTCATTTATGGGGCCCACTCGGACCTCCTACGAGCAGTACTTC
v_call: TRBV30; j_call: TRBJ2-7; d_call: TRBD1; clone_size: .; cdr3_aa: CAWGQGPYEQYF; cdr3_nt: TGTGCCTGGGGACAGGGCCCCTACGAGCAGTACTTC
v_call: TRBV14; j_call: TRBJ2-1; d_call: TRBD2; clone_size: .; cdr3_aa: CASSPLAALYNEQFF; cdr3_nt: TGTGCCAGCAGCCCCCTAGCGGCCTTGTACAATGAGCAGTTCTTC
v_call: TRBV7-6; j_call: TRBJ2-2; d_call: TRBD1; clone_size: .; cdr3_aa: CASSLSTGENTGELFF; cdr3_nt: TGTGCCAGCAGCCTCTCGACAGGGGAGAACACCGGGGAGCTGTTTTTT
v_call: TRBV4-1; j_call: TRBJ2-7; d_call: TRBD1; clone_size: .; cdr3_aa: CASSQGGTGDSHEQYF; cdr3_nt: TGCGCCAGCAGCCAGGGAGGGACAGGGGACTCCCACGAGCAGTACTTC
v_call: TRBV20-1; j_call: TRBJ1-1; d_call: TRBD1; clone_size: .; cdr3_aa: CSAGGQGVTFF; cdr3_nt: TGCAGTGCTGGGGGACAGGGAGTAACTTTCTTT
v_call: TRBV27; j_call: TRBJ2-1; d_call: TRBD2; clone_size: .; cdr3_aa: CASSPTGLSYNEQFF; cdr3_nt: TGTGCCAGCAGTCCCACGGGACTATCCTACAATGAGCAGTTCTTC
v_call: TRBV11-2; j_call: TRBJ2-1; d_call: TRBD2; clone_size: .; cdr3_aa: CASSFSAGGYGEQFF; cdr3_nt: TGTGCCAGCAGCTTTTCAGCGGGAGGGTACGGTGAGCAGTTCTTC
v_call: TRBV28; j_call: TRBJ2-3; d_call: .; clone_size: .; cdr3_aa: CASSLGRYTDTQYF; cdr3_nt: TGTGCCAGCAGTTTGGGCAGATACACAGATACGCAGTATTTT
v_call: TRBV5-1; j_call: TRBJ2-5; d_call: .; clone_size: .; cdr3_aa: CASRLMGGVGQETQYF; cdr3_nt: TGCGCCAGCCGACTCATGGGCGGGGTTGGCCAAGAGACCCAGTACTTC
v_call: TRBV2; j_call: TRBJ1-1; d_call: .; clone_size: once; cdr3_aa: CASSEDLNTEAFF; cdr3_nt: TGTGCCAGCTCCGAGGACTTGAACACTGAAGCTTTCTTT
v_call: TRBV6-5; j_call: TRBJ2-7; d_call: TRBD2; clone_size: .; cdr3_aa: CASSYSRDYSYEQYF; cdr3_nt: TGTGCCAGCAGTTACTCCCGGGACTATTCCTACGAGCAGTACTTC
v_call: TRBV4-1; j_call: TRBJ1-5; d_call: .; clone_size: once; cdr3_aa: CASSQAGGPNQPQHF; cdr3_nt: TGCGCCAGCAGCCAAGCCGGCGGCCCCAATCAGCCCCAGCATTTT
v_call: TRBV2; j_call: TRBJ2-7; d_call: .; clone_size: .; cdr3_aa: CASSAARGYEQYF; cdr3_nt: TGTGCCAGCAGTGCGGCCAGGGGATACGAGCAGTACTTC
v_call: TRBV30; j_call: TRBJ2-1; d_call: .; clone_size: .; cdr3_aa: CAWSVAVEQFF; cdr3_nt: TGTGCCTGGAGTGTAGCGGTGGAGCAGTTCTTC
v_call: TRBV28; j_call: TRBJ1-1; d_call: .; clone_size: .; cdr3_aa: CASSLSVGPGGEAFF; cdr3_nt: TGTGCCAGCAGTTTGAGTGTGGGGCCAGGCGGTGAAGCTTTCTTT
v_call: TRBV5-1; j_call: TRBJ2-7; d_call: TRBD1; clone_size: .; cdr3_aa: CASSWGQGAYEQYF; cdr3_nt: TGCGCCAGCAGCTGGGGACAGGGGGCTTACGAGCAGTACTTC
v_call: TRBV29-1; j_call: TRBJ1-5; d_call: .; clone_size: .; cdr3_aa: CSVGAEYQPQHF; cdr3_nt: TGCAGCGTTGGGGCAGAGTATCAGCCCCAGCATTTT
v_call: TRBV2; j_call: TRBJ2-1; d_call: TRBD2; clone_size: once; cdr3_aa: CASSGTSGSTYNEQFF; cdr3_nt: TGTGCCAGCAGTGGGACTAGCGGGAGCACCTACAATGAGCAGTTCTTC
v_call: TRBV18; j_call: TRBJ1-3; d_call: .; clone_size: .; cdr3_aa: CASSPPAGATGNTIYF; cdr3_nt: TGTGCCAGCTCACCACCGGCAGGGGCGACTGGAAACACCATATATTTT
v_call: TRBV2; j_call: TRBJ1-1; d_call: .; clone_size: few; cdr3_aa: CASSARTGGTEAFF; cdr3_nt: TGTGCCAGCAGTGCCCGGACGGGGGGAACTGAAGCTTTCTTT
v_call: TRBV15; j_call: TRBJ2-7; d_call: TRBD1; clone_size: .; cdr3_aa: CATSSFSGTGNEQYF; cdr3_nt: TGTGCCACCAGCAGTTTCTCCGGGACAGGGAACGAGCAGTACTTC
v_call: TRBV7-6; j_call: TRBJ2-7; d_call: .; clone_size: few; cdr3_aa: CASSPYAGVIPYEQYF; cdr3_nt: TGTGCCAGCAGCCCGTATGCCGGGGTCATCCCCTACGAGCAGTACTTC
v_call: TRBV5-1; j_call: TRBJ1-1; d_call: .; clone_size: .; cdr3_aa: CASSQTENTEAFF; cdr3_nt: TGCGCCAGCAGCCAGACAGAGAACACTGAAGCTTTCTTT
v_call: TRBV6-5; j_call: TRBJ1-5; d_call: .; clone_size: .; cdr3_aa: CASRIREYSNQPQHF; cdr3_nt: TGTGCCAGCAGGATCAGGGAATATAGCAATCAGCCCCAGCATTTT
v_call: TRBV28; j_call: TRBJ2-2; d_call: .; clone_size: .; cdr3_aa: CASTARTDNTGELFF; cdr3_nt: TGTGCCAGCACGGCCCGGACAGACAACACCGGGGAGCTGTTTTTT
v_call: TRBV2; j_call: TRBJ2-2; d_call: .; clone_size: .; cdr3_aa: CASTEGTTGELFF; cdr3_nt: TGTGCCAGCACGGAGGGTACGACCGGGGAGCTGTTTTTT
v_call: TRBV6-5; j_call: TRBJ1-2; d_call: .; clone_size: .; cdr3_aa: CASSYSISGTPYGYTF; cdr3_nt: TGTGCCAGCAGTTACTCGATTAGTGGGACACCTTATGGCTACACCTTC
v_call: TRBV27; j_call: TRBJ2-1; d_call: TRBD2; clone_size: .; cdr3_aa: CASTLWAGGHRGDGSHEQFF; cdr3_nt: TGTGCCAGCACCCTCTGGGCGGGAGGCCACCGAGGGGACGGTTCCCATGAGCAGTTCTTC
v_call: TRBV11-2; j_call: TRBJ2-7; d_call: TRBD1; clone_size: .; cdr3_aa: CASRLQGFGEQYF; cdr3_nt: TGTGCCAGCAGATTACAGGGGTTCGGCGAGCAGTACTTC
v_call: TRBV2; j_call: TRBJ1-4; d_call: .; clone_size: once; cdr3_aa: CASSEDRVNEKLFF; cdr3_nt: TGTGCCAGCAGTGAAGACAGGGTAAATGAAAAACTGTTTTTT
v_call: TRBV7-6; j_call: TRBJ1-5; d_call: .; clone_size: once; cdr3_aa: CASSLTEGDQPQHF; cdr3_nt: TGTGCCAGCAGCCTTACAGAAGGGGATCAGCCCCAGCATTTT
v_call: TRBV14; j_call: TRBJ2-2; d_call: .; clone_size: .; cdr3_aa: CASRSGLNTGELFF; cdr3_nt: TGTGCCAGCCGATCGGGACTGAACACCGGGGAGCTGTTTTTT
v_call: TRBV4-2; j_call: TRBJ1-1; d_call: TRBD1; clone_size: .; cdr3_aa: CASSQTGTASGMNTEAFF; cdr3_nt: TGTGCCAGCAGCCAAACCGGGACAGCCTCAGGAATGAACACTGAAGCTTTCTTT
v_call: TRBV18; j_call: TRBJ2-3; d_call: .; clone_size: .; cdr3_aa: CASSSAAITDTQYF; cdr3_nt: TGTGCCAGCTCATCAGCGGCTATCACAGATACGCAGTATTTT
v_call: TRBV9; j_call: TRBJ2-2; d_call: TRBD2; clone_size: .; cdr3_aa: CASSVGLAGGELFF; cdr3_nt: TGTGCCAGCAGCGTGGGACTAGCGGGCGGGGAGCTGTTTTTT
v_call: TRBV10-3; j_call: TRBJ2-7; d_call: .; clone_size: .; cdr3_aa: CAISPYNPRADGSYEQYF; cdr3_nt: TGTGCCATCAGCCCATACAACCCCAGGGCAGACGGCTCCTACGAGCAGTACTTC
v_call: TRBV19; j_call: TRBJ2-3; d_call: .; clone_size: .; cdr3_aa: CASRTPGATQYF; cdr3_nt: TGTGCCAGTAGGACCCCAGGGGCCACGCAGTATTTT
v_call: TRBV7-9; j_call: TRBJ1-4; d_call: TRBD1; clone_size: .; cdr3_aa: CASSLKTGLVEKLFF; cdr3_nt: TGTGCCAGCAGCCTAAAGACAGGGTTAGTGGAAAAACTGTTTTTT
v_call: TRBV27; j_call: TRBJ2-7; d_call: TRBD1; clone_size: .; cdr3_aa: CASSFLGTGRNEQYF; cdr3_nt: TGTGCCAGCAGTTTTTTAGGGACAGGGCGCAACGAGCAGTACTTC
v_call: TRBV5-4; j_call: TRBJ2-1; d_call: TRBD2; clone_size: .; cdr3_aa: CASRPGLAGQQRVF; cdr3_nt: TGTGCCAGCAGACCGGGACTAGCGGGACAGCAGCGGGTCTTC
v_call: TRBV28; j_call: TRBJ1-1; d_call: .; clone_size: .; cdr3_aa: CASRPRDWGTEAFF; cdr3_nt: TGTGCCAGCAGGCCCAGGGATTGGGGCACTGAAGCTTTCTTT
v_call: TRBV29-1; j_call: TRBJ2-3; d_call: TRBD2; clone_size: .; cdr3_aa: CSVTLAGDVLTDTQYF; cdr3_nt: TGCAGCGTGACCCTAGCGGGAGATGTGTTGACAGATACGCAGTATTTT
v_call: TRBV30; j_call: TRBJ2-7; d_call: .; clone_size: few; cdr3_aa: CAWTLPGAGGDEQYF; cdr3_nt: TGTGCCTGGACCCTCCCTGGGGCAGGTGGCGACGAGCAGTACTTC
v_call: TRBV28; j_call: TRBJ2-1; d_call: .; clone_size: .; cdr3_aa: CASSMTRAEDEQFF; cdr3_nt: TGTGCCAGCAGTATGACTAGAGCGGAGGATGAGCAGTTCTTC
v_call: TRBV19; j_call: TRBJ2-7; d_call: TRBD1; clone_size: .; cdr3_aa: CASSTRQGTSYEQYF; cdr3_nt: TGTGCCAGTAGTACCCGACAGGGGACCTCCTACGAGCAGTACTTC
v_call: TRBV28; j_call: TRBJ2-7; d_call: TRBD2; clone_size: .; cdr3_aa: CASSLPLGTIWDEQYF; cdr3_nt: TGTGCCAGCAGTTTACCCCTCGGGACTATCTGGGACGAGCAGTACTTC
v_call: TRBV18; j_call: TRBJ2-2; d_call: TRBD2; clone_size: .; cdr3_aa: CASSYGGLAGGPGELFF; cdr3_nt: TGTGCCAGCTCATACGGCGGACTAGCGGGAGGGCCCGGGGAGCTGTTTTTT
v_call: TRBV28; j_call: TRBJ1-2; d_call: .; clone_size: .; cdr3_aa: CASSLSGGGYTF; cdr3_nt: TGTGCCAGCAGTTTATCCGGGGGAGGCTACACCTTC
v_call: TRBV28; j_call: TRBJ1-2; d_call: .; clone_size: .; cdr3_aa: CASSSTVYGYTF; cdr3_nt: TGTGCCAGCAGTTCGACAGTCTATGGCTACACCTTC
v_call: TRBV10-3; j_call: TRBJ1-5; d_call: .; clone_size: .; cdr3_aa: CAISDRGNNQPQHF; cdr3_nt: TGTGCCATCAGTGATAGGGGGAACAATCAGCCCCAGCATTTT
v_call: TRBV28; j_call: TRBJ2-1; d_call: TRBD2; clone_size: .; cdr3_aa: CASSSSGSYNEQFF; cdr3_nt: TGTGCCAGCAGTTCTAGCGGCTCCTACAATGAGCAGTTCTTC
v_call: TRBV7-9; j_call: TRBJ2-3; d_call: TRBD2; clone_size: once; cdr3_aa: CASSFSSGSTDTQYF; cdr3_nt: TGTGCCAGCAGCTTTTCTAGCGGTAGCACAGATACGCAGTATTTT
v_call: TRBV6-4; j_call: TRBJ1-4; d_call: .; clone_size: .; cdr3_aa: CASSDGPNEKLFF; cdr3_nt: TGTGCCAGCAGTGACGGCCCTAATGAAAAACTGTTTTTT